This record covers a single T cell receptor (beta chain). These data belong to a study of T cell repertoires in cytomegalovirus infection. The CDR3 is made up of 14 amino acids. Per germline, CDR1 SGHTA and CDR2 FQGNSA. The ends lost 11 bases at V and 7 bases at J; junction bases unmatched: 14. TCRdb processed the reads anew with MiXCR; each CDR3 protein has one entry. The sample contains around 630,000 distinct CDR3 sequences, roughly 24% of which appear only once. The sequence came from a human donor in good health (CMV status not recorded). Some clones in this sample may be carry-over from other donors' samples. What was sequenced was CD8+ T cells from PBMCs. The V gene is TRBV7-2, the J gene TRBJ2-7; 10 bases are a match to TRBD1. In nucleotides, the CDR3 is TGTGCCTCTCTGAGCGGGACAGGGGCATGGGAGCAGTACTTC. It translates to CASLSGTGAWEQYF.